Listed below are T cell receptor beta chains from one sample, sequenced in a study of T cells in Graves' hyperthyroidism and ophthalmopathy. TCRdb re-called the multiplex PCR reads through MiXCR, storing one row per CDR3 protein. The repertoire holds 300,000 to 450,000 distinct CDR3 sequences, with about 18% as singletons. Sequences were obtained from blood. The receptors derive from a woman in her thirties with Graves' hyperthyroidism that later progressed to Graves' ophthalmopathy. Each CDR3 is given with its conserved first and last residue. D genes are given only for firm matches. The size entry is marked missing in some rows and otherwise reads once, few, many or a size class.

V gene	J gene	D gene	clone size	CDR3 DNA	CDR3 protein
TRBV29-1	TRBJ2-1	NA	few	TGCAGCGTTGATAAGGGGTTAAATGAGCAGTTCTTC	CSVDKGLNEQFF
TRBV27	TRBJ2-7	NA	many	TGTGCCAGCAGAAAGCGGGACAGGTCCTACGAGCAGTACTTC	CASRKRDRSYEQYF
TRBV20-1	TRBJ1-3	NA	few	TGCAGTGCTATAGGGGAGGCGGCGGCACCCTCTGGAAGCACCATATATTTT	CSAIGEAAAPSGSTIYF
TRBV12-3/TRBV12-4	TRBJ2-1	TRBD2	many	TGTGCCAGCAGTACCGGGACTAGCGGGGGGATCAATGAGCAGTTCTTC	CASSTGTSGGINEQFF
TRBV7-2	TRBJ2-3	TRBD2	many	TGTGCCAGCAGCTTAGCTTCTCTAGCGGGAGGAGGGAGCACAGATACGCAGTATTTT	CASSLASLAGGGSTDTQYF
TRBV7-8	TRBJ1-1	NA	few	TGTGCCAGCAGCTCCAACAGGGTAACAGCTTTCTTT	CASSSNRVTAFF
TRBV30	TRBJ1-5	NA	many	TGTGCCTGCGCCAATAATCAGCCCCAGCATTTT	CACANNQPQHF
TRBV20-1	TRBJ2-7	NA	many	TGCAGTGCTGCAGAAGACTACGAGCAGTACTTC	CSAAEDYEQYF
TRBV6-2/TRBV6-3	TRBJ1-1	NA	NA	TGTGCCAGCAGTTACACCCTATACACGGCGAACACTGAAGCTTTCTTT	CASSYTLYTANTEAFF
TRBV28	TRBJ1-1	NA	many	TGTGCCAGCAGTTTCCGCACACAGGGACTCACTGAAGCTTTCTTT	CASSFRTQGLTEAFF
TRBV7-8	TRBJ2-1	TRBD2	many	TGTGCCAGCAGCTTCCCCGGGACTAGCGGGTTTAACAATGAGCAGTTCTTC	CASSFPGTSGFNNEQFF